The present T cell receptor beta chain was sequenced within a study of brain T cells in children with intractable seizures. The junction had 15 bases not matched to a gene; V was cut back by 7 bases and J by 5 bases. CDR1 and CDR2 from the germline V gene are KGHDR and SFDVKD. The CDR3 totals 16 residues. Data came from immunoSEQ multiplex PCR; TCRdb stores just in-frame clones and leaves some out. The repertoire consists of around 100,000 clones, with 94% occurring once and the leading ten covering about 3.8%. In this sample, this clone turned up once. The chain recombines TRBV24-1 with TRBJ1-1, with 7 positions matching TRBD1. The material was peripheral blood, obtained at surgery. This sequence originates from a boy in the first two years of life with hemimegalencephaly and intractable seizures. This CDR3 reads CATRPGTAYGTTEAFF. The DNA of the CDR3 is TGTGCCACCAGACCAGGGACAGCCTATGGGACTACTGAAGCTTTCTTT.